This T cell receptor (beta chain) was identified during a study of blood T cell repertoires in COVID-19. The CDR3 is 14 amino acids. Germline CDR1 is ENHRY and CDR2 is SYGVKD. The V end lost 8 bases, the J end lost 0 bases, and 14 bases lay between the germline ends. Source study methods: Reference gene primer amplification in the assay estimated nucleated cell counts. Method: immunoSEQ multiplex PCR; TCRdb's copy keeps in-frame clones and lacks some. V and J calls and clone size are those listed in that table; D and trimming were worked out from the DNA. The table shows tens of thousands of clones, with around 85% occurring only once.

This TCR derives from a woman older than 75 with acute or convalescent COVID-19. The chain joins TRBV10-3 to TRBJ2-7; possibly TRBD2 for D (5 bases). Material for sequencing was peripheral blood. Here the CDR3 reads CAIGLTGSSYEQYF. In nucleotides, the CDR3 is TGTGCCATCGGGTTGACTGGGAGCTCCTACGAGCAGTACTTC.